Listed here is a single T cell receptor (beta chain). The record originates from a study of blood T cell repertoires in COVID-19. The CDR3 runs 13 residues. CDR1 is LNHDA, CDR2 SQIVND, per germline (reference sequence). V shed 5 bases and J shed 4 bases, with 11 bases lying between them. Some clones are missing from TCRdb's copy, which holds only in-frame ones; the method was immunoSEQ multiplex PCR. The sample contains about 190,000 clones, around four fifths of which appear only once. The source of this sequence is a woman over 75 with active or convalescent COVID-19. What was sequenced was peripheral blood. The rearrangement uses TRBV19 and TRBJ2-5, with D perhaps TRBD1 (6 bases). CDR3 residues: CASSVTGVETQYF. In DNA form, the CDR3 reads TGTGCCAGTAGTGTGACAGGCGTAGAGACCCAGTACTTC.